This record concerns one T cell receptor beta chain sequence. This record belongs to a study of cytomegalovirus exposure and HLA in healthy donors. The PCR contained 60 Vbeta and 13 Jbeta primers. Method: immunoSEQ multiplex PCR; TCRdb's copy keeps in-frame clones and lacks some. Of some 92,000 clones detected, over 70% appear once; the ten largest clones hold over 9.5%. From germline, CDR1 is SGHDN and CDR2 FVKESK. The CDR3 has 13 amino acids. Trimming removed 4 bases from V and 2 bases from J, with 8 bases in between. The rearrangement links TRBV14 to TRBJ2-5; D is unclear. The TCR sequence derives from a man between 18 and 29 years old in good health and CMV-seropositive. The specimen sequenced was PBMCs. CDR3 residues: CASSPQTQETQYF. The CDR3 nucleotides are TGTGCCAGCAGCCCACAGACACAAGAGACCCAGTACTTC.